One sample yielded the 2 T cell receptor beta chains listed below, sequenced in a study of T cell responses to AZD1222 COVID-19 vaccine. This table comes from immunoSEQ multiplex PCR, and its TCRdb copy is limited to in-frame clones, with some not included. The table shows roughly 96,000 clones, with roughly 90% occurring only once. The starting material was peripheral blood, obtained 28 days after the second AZD1222 dose. These receptors came from an adult who received the AZD1222 COVID-19 vaccine.

This clone was recorded only once. The chain is built from TRBV28 and TRBJ1-4; D ambiguous. The V gene's germline CDR1 is MDHEN and CDR2 SYDVKM. The V end lost 5 bases, the J end lost 11 bases, and 15 bases lay between the germline ends. The CDR3 has 13 residues. CDR3 DNA: TGTGCCAGCAGTCCCCCTCAATTAGGGAAACTGTTTTTT. Its translation is CASSPPQLGKLFF.

The rearrangement joins TRBV20-1 to TRBJ1-2; D might be TRBD1 (6 bases). The germline V and J ends were trimmed by 5 bases and 8 bases, with 12 bases remaining between them. Germline assignment: CDR1 DFQATT and CDR2 SNEGSKA (reference sequence). The CDR3 covers 11 residues. The CDR3, as DNA: TGCAGTGCTGTACAGGGCTGGGGCTACACCTTC. Translated: CSAVQGWGYTF.